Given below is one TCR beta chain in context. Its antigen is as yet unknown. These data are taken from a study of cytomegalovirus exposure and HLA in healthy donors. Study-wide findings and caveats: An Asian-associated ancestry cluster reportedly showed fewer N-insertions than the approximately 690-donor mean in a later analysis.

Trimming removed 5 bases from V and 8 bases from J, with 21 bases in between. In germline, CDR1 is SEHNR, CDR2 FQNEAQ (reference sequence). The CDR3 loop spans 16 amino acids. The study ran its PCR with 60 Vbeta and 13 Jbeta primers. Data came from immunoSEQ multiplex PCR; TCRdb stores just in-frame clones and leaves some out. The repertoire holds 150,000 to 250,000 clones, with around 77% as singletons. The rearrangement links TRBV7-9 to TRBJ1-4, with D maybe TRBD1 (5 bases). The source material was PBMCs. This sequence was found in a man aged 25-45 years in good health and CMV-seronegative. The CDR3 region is CASSQGGVGDREKLFF. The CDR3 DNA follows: TGTGCCAGCAGCCAGGGCGGTGTTGGAGATAGGGAAAAACTGTTTTTT.